Below, 32 T cell receptor beta chains from the same sample are listed, as sequenced in a study of T cell repertoires in cytomegalovirus infection. TCRdb re-called the reads through MiXCR, storing one row per CDR3 protein. The data contain just over 300,000 distinct CDR3 sequences, 15% to 20% of them seen just once; the ten biggest clones take up approximately 12%. Sequencing was performed on PBMCs. These receptors were obtained from a human donor in good health (CMV status not recorded). Some clones in this sample may be carry-over from other donors' samples.

This clonotype was observed once. The rearrangement links TRBV15 to TRBJ2-2; TRBD1 agrees at 9 bases. With V trimmed by 1 base and J by 4 bases, 13 bases remained unmatched. Germline assignment: CDR1 LNHNV and CDR2 YYDKDF (reference sequence). The CDR3 covers 19 residues. CDR3 in amino acids: CATSRVRDRTGVRTGELFF. Here the CDR3 DNA reads TGTGCCACCAGCAGAGTTCGAGACAGGACAGGGGTGCGCACCGGGGAGCTGTTTTTT.

This clonotype was seen a handful of times. The gene calls are TRBV19 and TRBJ2-5; 11 bases agree with TRBD2. The CDR3 is made up of 16 amino acids. Looked up from germline, CDR1 is LNHDA and CDR2 is SQIVND (reference sequence). V trimming: 5 bases; J trimming: 0 bases; junction bases outside the gene matches: 5. CDR3 DNA: TGTGCCAGTAGTGGTACTAGCGGGGGTTACCAAGAGACCCAGTACTTC. This encodes CASSGTSGGYQETQYF.

This chain's CDR3 is CSARYQVNTEAFF. CDR3 nucleotide sequence: TGCAGTGCTAGGTACCAAGTGAACACTGAAGCTTTCTTT. The chain combines TRBV20-1 with TRBJ1-1; D remains ambiguous. The CDR3 is 13 amino acids. Germline-derived CDR1 and CDR2 are DFQATT and SNEGSKA (reference sequence). Trimming removed 3 bases at V and 0 bases at J, with 8 bases between.

The rearrangement links TRBV7-9 to TRBJ2-3; D not certain. CDR3 length equals 15 residues. V was shortened by 6 bases and J by 5 bases, with 18 bases between the two germline ends. Per the germline V gene, CDR1 is SEHNR and CDR2 is FQNEAQ (reference sequence). Here the CDR3 reads CASRLEHAPRDTQYF. In DNA, the CDR3 is TGTGCCAGCAGGCTAGAGCACGCGCCACGAGATACGCAGTATTTT.

About this clonotype itself: One junction end does not reproduce the germline sequence, and a read error may be involved. The genes are TRBV27 and TRBJ2-2; TRBD2 matches 9 bases. Germline V lookup: CDR1 MNHEY, CDR2 SMNVEV (reference sequence). The CDR3 extends over 16 amino acids. The CDR3 DNA sequence: TGTGCCAGCGGTTTAAAGGCGGGGGGGCGCACCGGGGAGCTGTTTTTT. This encodes CASGLKAGGRTGELFF.

There are a few counts of this clonotype. This chain connects TRBV20-1 to TRBJ2-7; TRBD1 aligns across 8 bases. The V and J ends lost 5 bases and 0 bases, in that order; junction bases with no gene match: 6. The germline V gene has CDR1 DFQATT and CDR2 SNEGSKA (reference sequence). The CDR3 loop spans 14 amino acids. The DNA of the CDR3 is TGCAGTGCTCGAGGGGACAGGAGCTCCTACGAGCAGTACTTC. This gives the protein CSARGDRSSYEQYF.

The chain uses TRBV5-5 and TRBJ2-1; the match to TRBD1 covers 7 bases. CDR3 size: 16 residues. Germline V gene sequence: CDR1 SGHKS, CDR2 YYEKEE (reference sequence). After removal of 0 bases from V and 0 bases from J, the junction contained 3 bases not matched to a gene. In DNA form, the CDR3 reads TGTGCCAGCAGCTTGGGGACAGGTAGCTCCTACAATGAGCAGTTCTTC. Protein: CASSLGTGSSYNEQFF. The full variable domain, rest sourced from reference TRBV5-5 and TRBJ2-1, is DAGVTQSPTHLIKTRGQQVTLRCSPISGHKSVSWYQQVLGQGPQFIFQYYEKEERGRGNFPDRFSARQFPNYSSELNVNALLLGDSALYLCASSLGTGSSYNEQFFGPGTRLTVL.

The chain is built from TRBV11-1 and TRBJ1-2; 9 bases align to TRBD1. The CDR3 consists of 17 residues. The germline V gene encodes CDR1 SGHAT and CDR2 FQDESV (reference sequence). J was trimmed by 4 bases and V by 2 bases; bases with no gene match: 11. In DNA, the CDR3 is TGTGCCAGCAGCTTACACCCCACCGGACAGGGGTTCTATGGCTACACCTTC. Residues: CASSLHPTGQGFYGYTF.

This rearrangement joins TRBV6-5 to TRBJ2-7, with D possibly matching TRBD1 (6 bases). The CDR3 totals 14 residues. Between the trimmed V and J ends, which lost 6 bases and 2 bases, there was a span of 14 bases. Per the germline V gene, CDR1 is MNHEY and CDR2 is SVGAGI. The CDR3 region is CASRKGQTPYEQYF. CDR3 in DNA: TGTGCCAGCAGGAAAGGACAGACTCCCTACGAGCAGTACTTC.

V gene TRBV7-9 combines with J gene TRBJ1-5, with D possibly matching TRBD1 (5 bases). V was clipped by 2 bases and J by 5 bases, with 10 bases between them. The CDR3 has 14 residues. Per germline, CDR1 SEHNR and CDR2 FQNEAQ (reference sequence). DNA for the CDR3: TGTGCCAGCAGCTTACCAGGGTGGGATCAGCCCCAGCATTTT. As protein: CASSLPGWDQPQHF.

This clonotype came up a few times. CDR3 sequence (DNA): TGCGCCAGCAGCCAAGAGGACAGGGCATTCTATGGCTACACCTTC. Translating it yields CASSQEDRAFYGYTF. This chain connects TRBV4-1 to TRBJ1-2, with 8 nucleotides matching TRBD1. CDR3 length: 15 residues. CDR1 is MGHRA, CDR2 YSYEKL, per germline. Trimming removed 0 bases from V and 4 bases from J; junction bases left unmatched: 4.

This clonotype appeared a few times. This chain joins TRBV6-2 or TRBV6-3 and TRBJ1-2; D remains ambiguous. Germline V gene lookup returns CDR1 MNHEY and CDR2 SVGEGT. This CDR3 has 13 amino acids. V lost 3 bases to trimming and J lost 2 bases, with 7 bases between them. This chain's CDR3 is CASSYQSNYGYTF. The CDR3 DNA follows: TGTGCCAGCAGTTATCAGTCCAACTATGGCTACACCTTC.

The chain combines TRBV19 with TRBJ2-1; the D gene could be TRBD1 or TRBD2 (5 bases each). CDR1 is LNHDA, CDR2 SQIVND, per germline (reference sequence). The CDR3 consists of 14 residues. Trimming removed 7 bases from V and 4 bases from J, with 14 bases in between. This CDR3 reads CASKDGGRYNEQFF. The CDR3 region has the DNA TGTGCCAGTAAGGATGGGGGACGGTACAATGAGCAGTTCTTC.

This clonotype occurred a few times. The chain joins TRBV28 to TRBJ1-2, with D possibly TRBD1 on 6 matching bases. CDR3 length: 13 amino acids. CDR1 and CDR2 (germline): MDHEN, SYDVKM. Deletions cut 6 bases from V and 3 bases from J, with 11 bases between. The CDR3 region is CASRYRVDYGYTF. The DNA of the CDR3 is TGTGCCAGCAGATACAGGGTCGACTATGGCTACACCTTC.

This clonotype has only a few counts. This chain joins TRBV19 and TRBJ2-2; D may match TRBD1 or TRBD2 (5 bases each). Germline CDR1 LNHDA, CDR2 SQIVND (reference sequence). The V end was cut by 3 bases, the J end by 4 bases, with 18 bases between. CDR3 length equals 17 residues. This chain's CDR3 is CASSIAGEGLPTGELFF. The DNA of the CDR3 is TGTGCCAGTAGTATCGCGGGCGAGGGGTTGCCCACCGGGGAGCTGTTTTTT. Together with reference TRBV19 and TRBJ2-2, the CDR3 gives the full variable domain: DGGITQSPKYLFRKEGQNVTLSCEQNLNHDAMYWYRQDPGQGLRLIYYSQIVNDFQKGDIAEGYSVSREKKESFPLTVTSAQKNPTAFYLCASSIAGEGLPTGELFFGEGSRLTVL.

The genes are TRBV10-3 and TRBJ1-5; D call uncertain. Germline V gene sequence: CDR1 ENHRY, CDR2 SYGVKD. CDR3 length: 14 amino acids. The V end was cut by 4 bases, the J end by 5 bases, with 12 bases between. CDR3 sequence reads: CAISAETKDQPQHF. As DNA, the CDR3 is TGTGCCATCAGTGCCGAGACCAAAGATCAGCCCCAGCATTTT.

This clonotype was detected only a few times. The chain uses TRBV10-3 and TRBJ2-5; the D is unclear. V dropped 8 bases and J dropped 0 bases, with 7 bases sitting between them. CDR1 and CDR2 from the germline V gene are ENHRY and SYGVKD. The CDR3 extends over 12 amino acids. CDR3 nucleotide sequence: TGTGCCATCCGGAGCGACCAAGAGACCCAGTACTTC. This encodes CAIRSDQETQYF.

This clonotype was detected only a few times. This chain uses TRBV10-3 with TRBJ1-1; D gene uncertain. The V gene lost 0 bases and the J gene lost 1 base, with 6 bases spanning the gap. Germline CDR1 and CDR2: ENHRY and SYGVKD. CDR3 length: 14 residues. In DNA, the CDR3 is TGTGCCATCAGTGAGTCCCAGGAGAACACTGAAGCTTTCTTT. This sequence encodes CAISESQENTEAFF.

This clonotype occurred many times. CDR3 sequence: CASSQGIYEQYF. As DNA, the CDR3 is TGTGCCAGCAGCCAGGGGATCTACGAGCAGTACTTC. The chain joins TRBV28 to TRBJ2-7; perhaps TRBD1 as D (6 bases). There are 12 residues in the CDR3. Germline loops: CDR1 MDHEN, CDR2 SYDVKM. V lost 6 bases to trimming and J lost 3 bases, with 9 bases between them.

The table lists this clonotype with many counts. The chain carries TRBV7-2 and TRBJ1-6, with D possibly TRBD1 on 5 matching bases. V dropped 5 bases and J dropped 4 bases, with 12 bases sitting between them. The CDR3 covers 15 residues. CDR1 and CDR2 (germline): SGHTA, FQGNSA. The CDR3 sequence: CASSPAEGYNSPLHF. DNA of the CDR3: TGTGCCAGCAGCCCAGCAGAGGGGTATAATTCACCCCTCCACTTT.

Ten or more counts support this clonotype. The chain combines TRBV4-3 with TRBJ1-1; TRBD1 is a possible D gene (5 bases). Germline CDR1 and CDR2: LGHNA and YSLEER. The ends were cut back, 5 bases at V and 4 bases at J, with 11 bases in the middle. CDR3 size: 13 residues. The CDR3 reads CASSNTRGTEAFF. CDR3 bases: TGCGCCAGCAGCAATACTAGGGGCACTGAAGCTTTCTTT.

Only a few counts were recorded for this clonotype. This rearrangement joins TRBV20-1 to TRBJ2-5; TRBD1 aligns across 8 bases. CDR1 is DFQATT and CDR2 is SNEGSKA in the germline V gene (reference sequence). This CDR3 is 13 amino acids long. J lost 2 bases, V lost 3 bases, and 2 bases had no gene match. The CDR3 coding sequence is TGCAGTGCTAGCAGGACAGGGCAAGAGACCCAGTACTTC. This sequence encodes CSASRTGQETQYF.

This clonotype was detected only a few times. The V gene is TRBV29-1, the J gene TRBJ2-5; D call uncertain. This CDR3 region has 13 residues. Germline loops: CDR1 SQVTM, CDR2 ANQGSEA. The V end lost 0 bases, the J end lost 3 bases, and 8 bases lay between the germline ends. This chain's CDR3 is CSVEDQYKETQYF. DNA of the CDR3: TGCAGCGTTGAAGATCAGTATAAAGAGACCCAGTACTTC.

This sequence joins TRBV20-1 and TRBJ2-1, with 10 bases that match TRBD2. V gave up 3 bases and J gave up 4 bases; unmatched junction bases: 6. This CDR3 is 15 amino acids long. In germline, CDR1 is DFQATT, CDR2 SNEGSKA (reference sequence). CDR3 nucleotides: TGCAGTGCTAGGGGTAGCGGGGGGCTTTACAATGAGCAGTTCTTC. Translation: CSARGSGGLYNEQFF.

This chain connects TRBV7-2 to TRBJ2-7; D might be TRBD1 or TRBD2, each matching 5 bases. Germline CDR1 and CDR2: SGHTA and FQGNSA. V was cut by 1 base and J by 4 bases, with 14 bases left in between. CDR3 size: 15 residues. The CDR3 spells CASSLGSGSIYEQYF. For the CDR3, the DNA is TGTGCCAGCAGCTTAGGTTCAGGGAGTATATACGAGCAGTACTTC.

The rearrangement uses TRBV20-1 and TRBJ1-2, with D tentatively TRBD1 (6 bases). This CDR3 is built from 13 residues. The V and J ends lost 5 bases and 1 base respectively, with 11 bases between them. CDR1 is DFQATT, CDR2 SNEGSKA, per germline (reference sequence). For the CDR3, the DNA is TGCAGTGCTGCCCGACAGGTTAACTATGGCTACACCTTC. Protein sequence: CSAARQVNYGYTF.

This chain uses TRBV6-2 or TRBV6-3 with TRBJ2-7; D perhaps matches TRBD2 (5 bases). This CDR3 contains 15 residues. Trimming cost V 2 bases and J 2 bases, with 13 bases left between them. From germline, CDR1 is MNHEY and CDR2 SVGEGT. The CDR3 loop is CASSYEVARAYEQYF. The DNA for the CDR3 is TGTGCCAGCAGTTACGAGGTCGCGAGGGCCTACGAGCAGTACTTC.

In its sample, this clonotype was seen many times. The rearrangement joins TRBV27 to TRBJ2-7; no definite D call. Per germline, CDR1 MNHEY and CDR2 SMNVEV (reference sequence). The CDR3 is 14 residues long. Trimming removed 4 bases at V and 0 bases at J, with 10 bases between. The CDR3 sequence is CASSSRYLSYEQYF. The CDR3 nucleotides read TGTGCCAGCAGTTCCCGGTACCTCTCCTACGAGCAGTACTTC.

This rearrangement joins TRBV7-6 to TRBJ1-2, with 7 bases matching TRBD1. CDR1 and CDR2 (germline): SGHVS, FNYEAQ. This CDR3 is 15 amino acids long. Unmatched junction bases numbered 5, after V lost 0 bases and J lost 4 bases. The CDR3 sequence is CASSLAAGGGYGYTF. CDR3 bases: TGTGCCAGCAGCTTAGCGGCAGGGGGAGGCTATGGCTACACCTTC.

Only a few counts were recorded for this clonotype. CDR3 nucleotide sequence: TGCGCCAGCAGCCAAGAGGACACCACAACTAATGAAAAACTGTTTTTT. Translation: CASSQEDTTTNEKLFF. V and J are TRBV4-3 and TRBJ1-4, with D perhaps matching TRBD1 (5 bases). The V gene lost 0 bases and the J gene lost 0 bases, with 8 bases spanning the gap. The CDR3 has 16 residues. Germline values: CDR1 LGHNA, CDR2 YSLEER.

This clonotype was found a few times. The genes are TRBV19 and TRBJ2-5, with D perhaps given as TRBD1 or TRBD2 (5 bases each). V lost 8 bases to trimming and J lost 3 bases, with 13 bases between them. CDR3 length: 13 amino acids. Germline CDR1 is LNHDA and CDR2 is SQIVND (reference sequence). CDR3 coding DNA: TGTGCCAGTGGGGCGCGAGGGGAAGAGACCCAGTACTTC. Translating it yields CASGARGEETQYF.

The rearrangement links TRBV20-1 to TRBJ2-5; 11 bases match TRBD1. Germline CDR1 is DFQATT and CDR2 is SNEGSKA (reference sequence). This CDR3 spans 15 amino acids. V lost 3 bases, J lost 5 bases, and 8 bases stayed unmatched. CDR3: CSASRTGGGAETQYF. The CDR3 DNA is TGCAGTGCTAGTAGGACAGGGGGCGGTGCGGAGACCCAGTACTTC.